Listed below are T cell receptor beta chains from one sample, sequenced in a study of CD8 T cells in Susac syndrome. TCRdb ran MiXCR on the immunoSEQ multiplex PCR reads and lists one entry per CDR3 protein. The sample records roughly 200,000 distinct CDR3 sequences, over 75% being singletons. Sequencing was performed on CD4+ T cells from PBMCs. These receptors all stem from a human donor with Susac syndrome. Each CDR3 is given without its conserved first and last residue. Fields, in order: CDR3 length, V gene, J gene, clone size, CDR3 protein. Clone size is shown for a subset of rows, as once, few, many or a class of expanded clone.

15	TRBV4-1	TRBJ2-7	.	ASSQQSGRGVSYEQY
11	TRBV6-1	TRBJ1-5	.	ASRMGFNQPQH
11	TRBV6-5	TRBJ2-5	.	ASRIQGGETQY
11	TRBV27	TRBJ2-2	.	ASIGGSSGELF
12	TRBV2	TRBJ1-2	.	ASSVLGRDYGYT
14	TRBV4-1	TRBJ2-7	.	ASSPSGGGNSYEQY
11	TRBV14	TRBJ1-1	.	ASSQLGTFEAF
8	TRBV29-1	TRBJ2-7	.	SVATYEQY
13	TRBV7-9	TRBJ2-3	.	ASILAGGQTDTQY
10	TRBV5-1	TRBJ1-2	.	ASSLQSHGYT
13	TRBV3-1	TRBJ1-2	.	ASSDRDRPSGGYT
14	TRBV14	TRBJ2-1	.	ASSQEGNGTYNEQF
16	TRBV11-2	TRBJ2-5	.	ASSPAPFLSGSLETQY
14	TRBV4-1	TRBJ1-2	.	ASSPTEVEVEYGYT
11	TRBV6-1	TRBJ1-1	.	ASTRNTNTEAF
12	TRBV7-9	TRBJ2-5	.	ASRTSGGEETQY
14	TRBV7-2	TRBJ1-5	.	ASSSHPVTVNQPQH
11	TRBV3-1	TRBJ2-7	.	ASSQESLAGEY
13	TRBV6-1	TRBJ1-5	once	ASRPTSFSNQPQH
10	TRBV3-1	TRBJ2-1	once	ASSQRIGEQF
10	TRBV27	TRBJ2-7	.	ASSSTGAEQY
13	TRBV29-1	TRBJ1-2	.	SVGGTGGPGYGYT
11	TRBV28	TRBJ1-5	.	ASRNTGSQPQH
17	TRBV3-1	TRBJ2-5	once	ASSQDRNGAWKGQETQY
13	TRBV7-9	TRBJ1-2	.	ASSPSSVRVEGYT
13	TRBV5-4	TRBJ2-1	.	ASSQPGSSYNEQF
13	TRBV11-2	TRBJ1-2	few	ASSLETGTNYGYT
13	TRBV10-3	TRBJ1-1	.	AISEGRGMNTEAF
13	TRBV20-1	TRBJ1-3	.	SARAKGSSGNTIY
12	TRBV20-1	TRBJ2-2	.	SADRGVNTGELF
13	TRBV19	TRBJ1-6	.	ASSILPGPNSPLH
13	TRBV2	TRBJ2-7	.	ASCLSPGSSYEQY
11	TRBV6-5	TRBJ2-7	.	ASSPGGLGLEY
12	TRBV6-1	TRBJ1-2	.	ASRRQALNYGYT
12	TRBV20-1	TRBJ2-1	.	SAHTSGSYNEQF
12	TRBV19	TRBJ1-6	.	ASSMVTGEAPLH
10	TRBV19	TRBJ2-7	once	ASSIVPGEQY
11	TRBV7-9	TRBJ2-7	.	ASSSRQVYEQY
11	TRBV2	TRBJ1-2	once	ASQEVGDYGYT
12	TRBV30	TRBJ1-2	.	AWSITGVSYGYT
14	TRBV3-1	TRBJ2-3	.	ASSRRSGQITDTQY
13	TRBV5-1	TRBJ2-3	.	ASSLMSGGADTQY
14	TRBV5-4	TRBJ1-1	.	ASSSSPRAGNTEAF
13	TRBV15	TRBJ1-4	.	ATSRVGAGDEKLF
9	TRBV2	TRBJ2-5	.	ASRDQETQY
13	TRBV4-3	TRBJ2-7	.	ASSQGTSGTYEQY
10	TRBV20-1	TRBJ1-2	.	SARATGYGYT
14	TRBV29-1	TRBJ2-1	once	SVEGPPYTKYNEQF